Listed below are T cell receptor beta chains from one sample, sequenced in a study of technical replicates of blood from a few donors. Data came from immunoSEQ multiplex PCR; TCRdb stores just in-frame clones and leaves some out. In the table there are about 100,000 clones, approximately 96% of which are singletons. The sequenced sample consisted of T cells isolated from PBMCs. These receptors came from a human donor in good health. CDR3s include the opening cysteine and the closing phenylalanine or tryptophan. Fields, in order: J gene, V gene, D gene, clone size, CDR3 protein, CDR3 DNA. D genes are given only for firm matches. Only some rows state a clone size, as once, few, many or a class for expanded clones.

TRBJ2-4 TRBV7-6 TRBD2 . CASSLGLAGDRNIQYF TGTGCCAGCAGCCTTGGACTAGCGGGAGATCGGAACATTCAGTACTTC
TRBJ1-5 TRBV6-1 . . CASRETSNQPQHF TGTGCCAGCAGGGAGACTAGCAATCAGCCCCAGCATTTT
TRBJ1-1 TRBV27 TRBD1 once CASSLDRGTEAFF TGTGCCAGCAGCTTAGACAGGGGTACTGAAGCTTTCTTT
TRBJ1-3 TRBV30 . once CAWSVRRGAGNTIYF TGTGCCTGGAGTGTAAGGAGGGGTGCTGGAAACACCATATATTTT
TRBJ1-5 TRBV28 . . CASSYLSLRIHSNQPQHF TGTGCCAGCAGTTACTTAAGTCTTCGCATCCATAGCAATCAGCCCCAGCATTTT
TRBJ1-1 TRBV6-6 TRBD1 . CATKTGAYTEAFF TGTGCCACCAAAACAGGGGCTTACACTGAAGCTTTCTTT
TRBJ2-4 TRBV29-1 . once CSVEDLREENIQYF TGCAGCGTTGAAGATCTCAGGGAGGAAAACATTCAGTACTTC
TRBJ1-2 TRBV6-1 . . CASSESGPTGGYTF TGTGCCAGCAGTGAATCCGGTCCCACGGGTGGCTACACCTTC
TRBJ2-1 TRBV7-9 . . CASSPKDRTYNEQFF TGTGCCAGCAGCCCTAAGGACAGAACTTACAATGAGCAGTTCTTC
TRBJ2-7 TRBV30 TRBD1 . CACPGQGSYEQYF TGTGCCTGTCCGGGACAGGGCTCCTACGAGCAGTACTTC
TRBJ1-1 TRBV29-1 . . CSAVDSLNTEAFF TGCAGCGCCGTGGACAGCTTGAACACTGAAGCTTTCTTT
TRBJ2-4 TRBV15 . . CATSRETLVELPYIQYF TGTGCCACCAGCAGAGAAACTCTAGTAGAGCTCCCCTACATTCAGTACTTC
TRBJ2-7 TRBV5-5 . . CASSVGYEQYF TGTGCCAGCAGCGTCGGCTACGAGCAGTACTTC
TRBJ1-2 TRBV6-5 . . CASSGGGDGYTF TGTGCCAGCAGTGGGGGAGGGGATGGCTACACCTTC
TRBJ2-7 TRBV2 . . CASSDLRQNPYEQYF TGTGCCAGCAGCGATCTTCGACAGAATCCCTACGAGCAGTACTTC
TRBJ1-2 TRBV5-4 TRBD1 . CASSWGQGHGYTF TGTGCCAGCAGCTGGGGACAGGGTCATGGCTACACCTTC
TRBJ2-7 TRBV7-2 . . CASSPVSGSSYEQYF TGTGCCAGCAGCCCGGTGTCGGGGAGCTCCTACGAGCAGTACTTC
TRBJ2-1 TRBV27 . . CASTRSGIYNEQFF TGTGCCAGCACCCGGTCCGGGATCTACAATGAGCAGTTCTTC
TRBJ2-1 TRBV28 TRBD2 . CASSTSSGLSYNEQFF TGTGCCAGCAGCACCTCTAGCGGGTTATCTTACAATGAGCAGTTCTTC
TRBJ1-5 TRBV18 . . CASSPRGGQPQHF TGTGCCAGCTCACCAAGAGGAGGGCAGCCCCAGCATTTT
TRBJ1-1 TRBV4-1 . few CASSQEPSVTEMNTEAFF TGCGCCAGCAGCCAAGAACCGTCGGTTACAGAGATGAACACTGAAGCTTTCTTT
TRBJ1-5 TRBV27 TRBD1 . CASSRVGQGNQPQHF TGTGCCAGCAGTCGAGTGGGACAGGGCAATCAGCCCCAGCATTTT
TRBJ2-5 TRBV19 . . CASRQGKKETQYF TGTGCCAGTAGACAGGGAAAGAAAGAGACCCAGTACTTC
TRBJ1-5 TRBV18 . once CASSPTGNQPQHF TGTGCCAGCTCACCGACAGGCAATCAGCCCCAGCATTTT
TRBJ2-3 TRBV5-1 . . CASRHGGQDLDTQYF TGCGCCAGCAGGCACGGTGGGCAGGATCTTGATACGCAGTATTTT
TRBJ1-1 TRBV9 TRBD1 . CASSVLTGATTEAFF TGTGCCAGCAGCGTCTTGACAGGGGCGACCACTGAAGCTTTCTTT
TRBJ2-3 TRBV7-9 . . CASSFNPYRESTDTQYF TGTGCCAGCAGCTTCAACCCCTACAGGGAGTCCACAGATACGCAGTATTTT
TRBJ2-3 TRBV19 TRBD2 . CASSIRTSGSDTQYF TGTGCCAGTAGTATTCGGACTAGCGGTTCGGATACGCAGTATTTT
TRBJ2-7 TRBV28 . . CASRFTEPSYEQYF TGTGCCAGCAGGTTCACTGAACCCTCCTACGAGCAGTACTTC
TRBJ2-1 TRBV27 TRBD2 . CASSLSLRYSGGYNEQFF TGTGCCAGCAGTTTGTCTCTCCGATATTCGGGAGGGTACAATGAGCAGTTCTTC
TRBJ1-2 TRBV2 TRBD1 . CASRAGTGLGWKQTGYTF TGTGCCAGCAGGGCCGGGACAGGATTGGGTTGGAAACAGACAGGCTACACCTTC
TRBJ1-1 TRBV2 . . CASSRSGGNTEAFF TGTGCCAGCAGTCGCTCGGGGGGGAACACTGAAGCTTTCTTT
TRBJ1-4 TRBV23-1 . . CASSQLGPNEKLFF TGCGCCAGCAGTCAATTGGGGCCTAATGAAAAACTGTTTTTT
TRBJ1-2 TRBV19 . . CASSPRQIPNYGYTF TGTGCCAGTAGTCCCCGACAAATACCTAACTATGGCTACACCTTC
TRBJ1-3 TRBV9 . . CASSFSVAFSGNTIYF TGTGCCAGCAGCTTCTCGGTAGCTTTCTCTGGAAACACCATATATTTT
TRBJ1-3 TRBV23-1 . . CASSRRQSSSGNTIYF TGCGCCAGCAGCCGGAGACAGTCAAGCTCTGGAAACACCATATATTTT
TRBJ2-7 TRBV6-1 TRBD1 . CASSGTGKNEQYF TGTGCCAGCAGTGGGACAGGGAAGAACGAGCAGTACTTC
TRBJ2-7 TRBV6-5 TRBD1 . CASSRDRFYEQYF TGTGCCAGCAGTAGGGACAGGTTCTACGAGCAGTACTTC
TRBJ1-3 TRBV5-5 . . CASSLNSPGSGNTIYF TGTGCCAGCAGCTTGAACTCGCCGGGCTCTGGAAACACCATATATTTT
TRBJ2-2 TRBV7-9 TRBD2 few CASSLAPAGVTGELFF TGTGCCAGCAGCTTAGCGCCAGCGGGAGTCACCGGGGAGCTGTTTTTT
TRBJ2-1 TRBV4-1 TRBD1 . CASSQGDSNEQFF TGCGCCAGCAGCCAAGGGGACAGCAATGAGCAGTTCTTC
TRBJ2-7 TRBV7-2 TRBD2 once CASSLGLAAYEQYF TGTGCCAGCAGCTTAGGTCTAGCGGCCTACGAGCAGTACTTC
TRBJ2-5 TRBV11-3 TRBD2 . CASSPQGLAGETQYF TGTGCCAGCAGCCCCCAGGGACTAGCGGGAGAGACCCAGTACTTC
TRBJ2-7 TRBV4-3 . . CASSQDPGVYEQYF TGCGCCAGCAGCCAAGATCCAGGGGTTTACGAGCAGTACTTC
TRBJ1-2 TRBV5-8 . . CASSFTGTYGYTF TGTGCCAGCAGCTTCACAGGGACCTATGGCTACACCTTC
TRBJ2-7 TRBV27 . . CASSYGGPSYEQYF TGTGCCAGCAGTTATGGGGGCCCCTCCTACGAGCAGTACTTC
TRBJ2-1 TRBV6-5 TRBD2 . CASSLTSDSSYNEQFF TGTGCCAGCAGTTTGACTAGCGACAGCTCCTACAATGAGCAGTTCTTC
TRBJ2-6 TRBV18 . . CASSPGGLAGANVLTF TGTGCCAGCTCACCAGGCGGTTTGGCTGGGGCCAACGTCCTGACTTTC
TRBJ2-1 TRBV11-3 TRBD2 . CASSRLAGGGNEQFF TGTGCCAGCAGCCGACTAGCGGGAGGAGGCAATGAGCAGTTCTTC
TRBJ2-7 TRBV15 TRBD2 few CATSRGLAGGGYEQYF TGTGCCACCAGCAGGGGACTAGCGGGAGGGGGTTACGAGCAGTACTTC
TRBJ2-1 TRBV13 TRBD2 . CASSLSPTSGPGDEQFF TGTGCCAGCAGCTTAAGCCCCACTAGCGGGCCTGGAGATGAGCAGTTCTTC
TRBJ2-1 TRBV29-1 TRBD2 . CSVEGTSGRPIDEQFF TGCAGCGTTGAGGGGACTAGCGGGAGGCCTATCGATGAGCAGTTCTTC
TRBJ1-1 TRBV7-2 . . CASSLVNRNTEAFF TGTGCCAGCAGCTTAGTTAACAGGAACACTGAAGCTTTCTTT
TRBJ1-2 TRBV27 . . CASSSPLGGYTF TGTGCCAGCAGCTCCCCACTAGGCGGCTACACCTTC